This is a list of T cell receptor beta chains from one sample in a study of blood T cell repertoires in COVID-19. Assay: immunoSEQ multiplex PCR; the TCRdb copy retains only in-frame clones and omits some. The sample has some 120,000 clones; around 83% are singletons. The sequenced sample consisted of peripheral blood. The receptors originated from a woman in her fifties or sixties with acute or convalescent COVID-19. Both conserved end residues are part of each CDR3. D genes are given only for firm matches. A row's size may be missing; if present it is once, few, many or a size class.

V: TRBV25-1
D: -
J: TRBJ1-1
size: -
CDR3: CASSRYSGWAFF
DNA: TGTGCCAGCAGTCGATATAGCGGTTGGGCTTTCTTT

V: TRBV19
D: -
J: TRBJ1-3
size: -
CDR3: CASSISPLSGNTIYF
DNA: TGTGCCAGTAGTATCTCTCCCCTATCTGGAAACACCATATATTTT

V: TRBV7-8
D: TRBD1
J: TRBJ1-5
size: -
CDR3: CASSRMGQGMDQPQHF
DNA: TGTGCCAGCAGCCGAATGGGACAGGGGATGGATCAGCCCCAGCATTTT

V: TRBV6-5
D: TRBD1
J: TRBJ1-1
size: -
CDR3: CASSRGRLAEAFF
DNA: TGTGCCAGCAGCAGGGGGCGGTTGGCTGAAGCTTTCTTT

V: TRBV27
D: -
J: TRBJ2-7
size: few
CDR3: CASSRRQGLNEQASYEQYF
DNA: TGTGCCAGCAGTCGAAGGCAGGGGTTGAATGAGCAAGCGTCCTACGAGCAGTACTTC

V: TRBV11-2
D: -
J: TRBJ2-7
size: -
CDR3: CASTSQATYEQYF
DNA: TGTGCCAGCACCTCACAGGCGACCTACGAGCAGTACTTC

V: TRBV3-1/TRBV3-2
D: TRBD1
J: TRBJ1-1
size: -
CDR3: CASSRGLLRTGGTEAFF
DNA: TGTGCCAGCAGCCGCGGGCTTTTGCGGACAGGGGGCACTGAAGCTTTCTTT

V: TRBV5-1
D: TRBD2
J: TRBJ2-3
size: -
CDR3: CASRGGSSPNTDTQYF
DNA: TGCGCCAGCAGGGGGGGGAGTTCCCCCAACACAGATACGCAGTATTTT

V: TRBV12-3/TRBV12-4
D: -
J: TRBJ2-1
size: -
CDR3: CASSLGPVEQFF
DNA: TGTGCCAGCAGTTTAGGGCCAGTAGAGCAGTTCTTC

V: TRBV9
D: -
J: TRBJ1-2
size: -
CDR3: CASSPQTEYNYGYTF
DNA: TGTGCCAGCAGCCCCCAGACAGAGTATAACTATGGCTACACCTTC

V: TRBV19
D: TRBD1
J: TRBJ2-5
size: -
CDR3: CASSTGQGVIEETQYF
DNA: TGTGCCAGTAGTACCGGACAGGGGGTCATTGAAGAGACCCAGTACTTC

V: TRBV11-2
D: -
J: TRBJ2-1
size: -
CDR3: CASSLHPGQSYPNEQFF
DNA: TGTGCCAGCAGCCTACACCCCGGACAGTCGTACCCAAATGAGCAGTTCTTC

V: TRBV7-9
D: -
J: TRBJ1-5
size: -
CDR3: CASSLLEAQPQHF
DNA: TGTGCCAGCAGCTTATTAGAAGCCCAGCCCCAGCATTTT

V: TRBV5-8
D: -
J: TRBJ2-1
size: -
CDR3: CASSYLLSYNEQFF
DNA: TGTGCCAGCAGCTATCTGTTATCCTACAATGAGCAGTTCTTC

V: TRBV2
D: -
J: TRBJ2-2
size: -
CDR3: CASRPDVTGELFF
DNA: TGTGCCAGCAGGCCAGATGTCACCGGGGAGCTGTTTTTT

V: TRBV4-1
D: -
J: TRBJ2-1
size: -
CDR3: CASSQDLGPLKQFF
DNA: TGCGCCAGCAGCCAAGATTTGGGGCCCCTGAAGCAGTTCTTC

V: TRBV24-1
D: TRBD1
J: TRBJ2-2
size: -
CDR3: CATSDKPTLRQGAFPGELFF
DNA: TGTGCCACCAGTGATAAACCAACCTTGCGACAGGGGGCATTTCCCGGGGAGCTGTTTTTT

V: TRBV5-1
D: -
J: TRBJ2-1
size: -
CDR3: CASSLDREGWEQFF
DNA: TGCGCCAGCAGCTTGGACAGGGAAGGTTGGGAGCAGTTCTTC

V: TRBV5-6
D: TRBD1
J: TRBJ1-2
size: -
CDR3: CASSSTGGGGYTF
DNA: TGTGCCAGCAGTAGCACAGGGGGAGGAGGCTACACCTTC

V: TRBV3-1/TRBV3-2
D: -
J: TRBJ1-4
size: -
CDR3: CASSRGWVAGAGDEKLFF
DNA: TGTGCCAGCAGCCGAGGCTGGGTTGCAGGGGCAGGGGATGAAAAACTGTTTTTT

V: TRBV7-2
D: TRBD2
J: TRBJ2-3
size: -
CDR3: CASSQLIAGGGDTQYF
DNA: TGTGCCAGCAGCCAACTAATAGCGGGGGGAGGAGATACGCAGTATTTT

V: TRBV10-3
D: TRBD2
J: TRBJ2-7
size: -
CDR3: CAIRPHGGGETSSYEQYF
DNA: TGTGCCATCAGACCTCATGGGGGAGGGGAGACTAGCTCCTACGAGCAGTACTTC

V: TRBV19
D: -
J: TRBJ1-5
size: -
CDR3: CASNVQATSNQPQHF
DNA: TGTGCCAGTAACGTCCAGGCGACGAGCAATCAGCCCCAGCATTTT